Shown below are 2 T cell receptor beta chains from a single sample sequenced in a study of shared clonotypes between healthy human individuals. The protocol was immunoSEQ multiplex PCR, while the TCRdb copy is restricted to in-frame clones and leaves out a portion. Among about 2.4 million clones listed, over 85% were seen once. Material: naive CD4+ T cells from PBMCs. The subset was: CD45RA+ positively selected. These receptors came from a man aged 18 to 30 in good health. Some clones in this sample may be carry-over from other donors' samples.

The V gene is TRBV7-8, the J gene TRBJ2-2, with D perhaps TRBD2 (6 bases). There are 16 residues in the CDR3. The V and J ends lost 8 bases and 4 bases respectively, with 20 bases between them. CDR1 is SGHVS and CDR2 is FQNEAQ in the germline V gene. The chain's CDR3 is CASGTVLSGTTGELFF. The CDR3 DNA is TGTGCCAGCGGGACGGTCCTTAGCGGCACCACCGGGGAGCTGTTTTTT.

This rearrangement joins TRBV28 to TRBJ2-7, with D possibly TRBD2 on 6 matching bases. Germline values: CDR1 MDHEN, CDR2 SYDVKM. The V and J ends lost 10 bases and 2 bases respectively, with 9 bases between them. The CDR3 totals 11 residues. The CDR3 region has the DNA TGTGCCATCCGGGGGACCTACGAGCAGTACTTC. Encoded protein: CAIRGTYEQYF.